This passage covers 8 T cell receptor beta chains from one sample sequenced in a study of cytomegalovirus exposure and HLA in healthy donors. Method: immunoSEQ multiplex PCR; TCRdb's copy keeps in-frame clones and lacks some. The profile covers some 170,000 clones, with nearly 90% appearing a single time and around 10% taken by the ten largest. The sequencing input was PBMCs. The receptors here all came from a woman aged 18-30 years in good health and CMV-seropositive.

This clone was seen a few times. The gene calls are TRBV2 and TRBJ2-7, with 8 bases that match TRBD2. Germline V gene data show CDR1 as SNHLY and CDR2 as FYNNEI. There are 14 residues in the CDR3. J lost 7 bases, V lost 4 bases, and 9 bases had no gene match. The CDR3 region is CASSGGRWEGEQYF. The CDR3 DNA sequence: TGTGCCAGCAGTGGCGGGAGGTGGGAGGGAGAGCAGTACTTC.

The V and J genes are TRBV7-9 and TRBJ2-3; D gene uncertain. From germline, CDR1 is SEHNR and CDR2 FQNEAQ (reference sequence). This CDR3 is 14 amino acids long. V shed 5 bases and J shed 4 bases, with 13 bases lying between them. This CDR3 reads CASSPSGLSDTQYF. The DNA for the CDR3 is TGTGCCAGCAGCCCAAGTGGCCTGTCAGATACGCAGTATTTT.

The V call is TRBV7-9, the J call TRBJ2-5; TRBD1 matches 10 bases. Germline lookup yields CDR1 SEHNR and CDR2 FQNEAQ (reference sequence). The junction had 7 bases not matched to a gene; V was cut back by 5 bases and J by 7 bases. This CDR3 comprises 14 residues. CDR3 DNA: TGTGCCAGCAGCCCTCCGGGACAGGGGAGGACCCAGTACTTC. Protein product: CASSPPGQGRTQYF.

This clone has more than one count but fewer than ten. The sample has other DNA sequences that encode this CDR3 too. The chain is built from TRBV5-1 and TRBJ2-5; TRBD2 is a possible D gene (5 bases). This CDR3 is built from 14 residues. The germline V gene encodes CDR1 SGHRS and CDR2 YFSETQ. V shed 0 bases and J shed 1 base, with 7 bases lying between them. CDR3 sequence (DNA): TGCGCCAGCAGCTTGGGAGCGGTCCAAGAGACCCAGTACTTC. It yields the protein CASSLGAVQETQYF.

The rearrangement links TRBV30 to TRBJ2-1; 10 nucleotides match TRBD1. This CDR3 has 16 residues. Germline V gene data show CDR1 as GTSNPN and CDR2 as SVGIG (reference sequence). V dropped 0 bases and J dropped 7; count of bases not matched to a gene: 9. The CDR3 bases are TGTGCCTGGAGTGTACAAGGACAGGGGGGGACTAATGAGCAGTTCTTC. This codes for CAWSVQGQGGTNEQFF.

This chain links TRBV5-4 with TRBJ2-7, with D unresolved. From germline, CDR1 is SGHNT and CDR2 YYREEE (reference sequence). V gave up 3 bases and J gave up 2 bases, with 9 bases separating them. The CDR3 length is 13 residues. The CDR3, as DNA: TGTGCCAGCAGCTCTCCTTCCCCCTACGAGCAGTACTTC. It codes for CASSSPSPYEQYF.

The chain uses TRBV18 and TRBJ2-3; 8 nucleotides match TRBD1. Per the germline V gene, CDR1 is KGHSH and CDR2 is LQKENI. V lost 1 base, J lost 3 bases, and 6 bases stayed unmatched. CDR3 length: 16 amino acids. Here the CDR3 reads CASSPRVRGRTDTQYF. The CDR3 DNA sequence: TGTGCCAGCTCACCACGGGTCAGGGGGCGTACAGATACGCAGTATTTT.

The chain is built from TRBV6-1 and TRBJ1-2; D unclear. Between the trimmed V and J ends, which lost 8 bases and 8 bases, there was a span of 21 bases. The CDR3 spans 14 residues. Germline V gene sequence: CDR1 MNHNS, CDR2 SASEGT. CDR3 bases: TGTGCCAGCTCTGCCCCTGAGATGACTGCCGGCTACACCTTC. Encoded protein: CASSAPEMTAGYTF.